The 6 T cell receptor beta chains presented below share a single source sample, sequenced in a study of OX40 agonist ivuxolimab in advanced cancers. Here immunoSEQ multiplex PCR was the method, and the copy in TCRdb shows in-frame clones only, minus some. The sample lists 65,000 to 85,000 clones, about 88% occurring once. This specimen consisted of CD4+ or CD8+ T cells sorted from blood, obtained in a trial of the OX40 agonist ivuxolimab. These receptors were obtained from an adult with an advanced solid tumor such as melanoma, head and neck, liver or kidney cancer.

Written as DNA, the CDR3 is TGCGCCAGCAGGGTGGGGGCGTTAGCAAGTACAGATACGCAGTATTTT. Encoded protein: CASRVGALASTDTQYF. This chain links TRBV5-1 with TRBJ2-3, with a tentative D call TRBD1 (6 bases). The CDR3 length is 16 residues. Trimming shortened V by 5 bases and J by 3 bases, and 19 bases separated the two germline ends. Germline-derived CDR1 and CDR2 are SGHRS and YFSETQ.

The chain carries TRBV6-1 and TRBJ1-1, with D possibly being TRBD1 (5 bases). V lost 3 bases and J 0 bases, leaving 17 bases between the germline ends. Per germline, CDR1 MNHNS and CDR2 SASEGT. The CDR3 sequence is 17 residues long. The CDR3 spells CASSDPDRSGLNTEAFF. Here the CDR3 DNA reads TGTGCCAGCAGTGACCCCGATCGGTCAGGGCTGAACACTGAAGCTTTCTTT.

The chain employs TRBV7-2 and TRBJ2-1; a possible D gene is TRBD2 (5 bases). CDR3 length: 13 residues. Germline V gives CDR1 SGHTA, CDR2 FQGNSA. V dropped 1 base and J dropped 14 bases, with 15 bases sitting between them. CDR3 sequence: CASSLVEGQGKFF. CDR3 coding DNA: TGTGCCAGCAGCTTAGTCGAGGGCCAAGGGAAGTTCTTC.

The genes are TRBV10-1 and TRBJ2-2, with D uncertain. V dropped 5 bases and J dropped 5 bases, with 9 bases sitting between them. The length of the CDR3 is 13 residues. Germline CDR1 WNHNN, CDR2 SYGVQD (reference sequence). CDR3: CASSTVQTGELFF. CDR3 sequence (DNA): TGCGCCAGCAGTACCGTCCAAACCGGGGAGCTGTTTTTT.

This clone occurred a few times. The chain links TRBV5-5 to TRBJ1-6; a weak D match, TRBD1 (5 bases). In germline, CDR1 is SGHKS, CDR2 YYEKEE (reference sequence). The V end lost 4 bases, the J end lost 8 bases, and 19 bases lay between the germline ends. This CDR3 spans 16 amino acids. Here the CDR3 DNA reads TGTGCCAGCAGCCCCCGGGGGACGGAACTTTATTCACCCCTCCACTTT. Protein: CASSPRGTELYSPLHF. Complete variable domain (other parts from reference TRBV5-5 and TRBJ1-6): DAGVTQSPTHLIKTRGQQVTLRCSPISGHKSVSWYQQVLGQGPQFIFQYYEKEERGRGNFPDRFSARQFPNYSSELNVNALLLGDSALYLCASSPRGTELYSPLHFGNGTRLTVT.

The chain carries TRBV4-3 and TRBJ1-4; D perhaps matches TRBD1 (6 bases). CDR1 is LGHNA and CDR2 is YSLEER in the germline V gene. The V end was cut by 0 bases, the J end by 9 bases, with 14 bases between. The CDR3 extends over 15 amino acids. The CDR3 sequence: CASSQDLGDRQKLFF. CDR3 in DNA: TGCGCCAGCAGCCAAGATCTCGGAGACAGGCAAAAACTGTTTTTT.